The sequence of this T cell receptor (beta chain) was determined in a study of OX40 agonist ivuxolimab in advanced cancers. Turning to the study itself: The treatment was a fully human IgG2 OX40 agonist, ivuxolimab. Patients with prior anti-PD-1, anti-PD-L1 or anti-CTLA-4 therapy were eligible; 40% had some.

Samples of blood were obtained at baseline, on cycle 4 day 1, and on cycle 7 day 1. Germline values: CDR1 MNHNS, CDR2 SASEGT. The CDR3 runs 19 residues. Trimming took 2 bases from V and 5 from J; bases not matched to a gene: 12. Here immunoSEQ multiplex PCR was the method, and the copy in TCRdb shows in-frame clones only, minus some. The top ten hold more than 7% of the sample, which has around 85,000 clones, under 95% seen once. This clonotype originated in an adult with an advanced solid tumor such as melanoma, head and neck, liver or kidney cancer. Sequenced material: CD4+ or CD8+ T cells sorted from blood, taken in a trial of the OX40 agonist ivuxolimab. This chain uses TRBV6-1 with TRBJ2-2; 12 bases match TRBD2. This CDR3 is CASSEMGLAGGGATGELFF. DNA for the CDR3: TGTGCCAGCAGTGAAATGGGGCTAGCGGGAGGGGGTGCGACCGGGGAGCTGTTTTTT.